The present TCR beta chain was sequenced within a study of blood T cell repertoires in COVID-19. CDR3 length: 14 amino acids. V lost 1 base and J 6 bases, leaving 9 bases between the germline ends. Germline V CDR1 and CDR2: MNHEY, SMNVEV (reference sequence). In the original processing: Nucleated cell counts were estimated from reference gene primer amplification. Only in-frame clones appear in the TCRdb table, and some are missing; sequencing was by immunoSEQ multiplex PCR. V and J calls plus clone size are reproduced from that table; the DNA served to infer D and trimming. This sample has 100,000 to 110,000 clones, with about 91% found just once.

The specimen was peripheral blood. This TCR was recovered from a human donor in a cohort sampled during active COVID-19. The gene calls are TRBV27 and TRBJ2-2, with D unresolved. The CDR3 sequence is CASSLYAESGELFF. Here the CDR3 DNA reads TGTGCCAGCAGTTTATACGCCGAGTCCGGGGAGCTGTTTTTT.